Presented here are 18 T cell receptor beta chains from one specimen sequenced in a study of cytomegalovirus exposure and HLA in healthy donors (dated by TCRdb to the late 2010s). The library was prepared using the immunoSEQ multiplex PCR assay. For the multiplex PCR, a mixture combining 60 forward primers for TCR Vbeta segments and 13 reverse primers for TCR Jbeta segments was used. TCRdb retrieved this table from immuneACCESS and kept in-frame rearrangements only. Not all clones are present; in checked studies, unresolved V genes account for under half, and no reason is known for the remainder. A total of 100,000 to 150,000 clones appear in this sample, just under 80% of them only once. In total, the top ten clones hold about 1.1% of the sample. Sequenced material: PBMCs. These receptors were taken from a male donor in good health and CMV-seronegative.

This clone was seen more than once but under ten times. The J gene is TRBJ2-7, the V gene TRBV6-6, with TRBD1 identical over 7 bases. This CDR3 is 13 amino acids long. V lost 6 bases to trimming and J lost 1 base; unmatched junction nucleotides: 3. The germline V gene encodes CDR1 MNHNY and CDR2 SVGAGI (reference sequence). CDR3 nucleotides: TGTGCCAGCAGCTTGACAGGGTCCTACGAGCAGTACTTC. It codes for CASSLTGSYEQYF.

The chain joins TRBV5-1 to TRBJ2-1, with TRBD1 identical over 11 bases. The CDR3 length is 16 residues. V was clipped by 4 bases and J by 10 bases; unmatched bases: 13. Per germline, CDR1 SGHRS and CDR2 YFSETQ. The CDR3 nucleotides are TGCGCCAGCAGCCCCGGTGGACAGGGGGCTCTAGGAGAGCAGTTCTTC. Translating gives CASSPGGQGALGEQFF.

V gene TRBV4-2 combines with J gene TRBJ1-2; D may be TRBD1 (6 bases). This CDR3 comprises 15 residues. Germline assignment: CDR1 LGHNA and CDR2 YNFKEQ. V lost 0 bases to trimming and J lost 6 bases, with 14 bases between them. The CDR3: CASSQEGKQGNGYTF. In DNA, the CDR3 is TGTGCCAGCAGCCAAGAAGGAAAACAGGGAAATGGCTACACCTTC.

This chain uses TRBV7-9 with TRBJ2-7; D is uncertain. This CDR3 has 15 amino acids. Germline assignment: CDR1 SEHNR and CDR2 FQNEAQ (reference sequence). Trimming left V 0 bases short and J 3 bases short, with 12 bases between. CDR3: CASSLAWHRSYEQYF. The CDR3 region has the DNA TGTGCCAGCAGCTTAGCATGGCACAGAAGCTACGAGCAGTACTTC.

The rearrangement joins TRBV5-1 to TRBJ2-3, with 8 positions matching TRBD2. CDR1 and CDR2 (germline): SGHRS, YFSETQ. The trim removed 0 bases at V and 0 bases at J, leaving 6 bases unmatched. The CDR3 covers 17 residues. In DNA form, the CDR3 reads TGCGCCAGCAGCTTGGTCGGCGGGGGGCTTAGCACAGATACGCAGTATTTT. Translating gives CASSLVGGGLSTDTQYF.

The rearrangement uses TRBV2 and TRBJ2-1, with D perhaps TRBD2 (6 bases). Germline V lookup: CDR1 SNHLY, CDR2 FYNNEI. With 6 bases removed from V and 5 bases from J, the gap between germline ends came to 11 bases. The CDR3 consists of 13 residues. The CDR3 sequence: CASRRELNNEQFF. The CDR3, as DNA: TGTGCCAGCAGGCGGGAACTCAACAATGAGCAGTTCTTC.

CDR3 amino acids: CASRGASEGQPQHF. DNA of the CDR3: TGTGCCAGCAGAGGGGCCTCGGAGGGTCAGCCCCAGCATTTT. The chain joins TRBV2 to TRBJ1-5; D perhaps matches TRBD1 (5 bases). The V end was cut by 6 bases, the J end by 6 bases, with 15 bases between. Germline V gives CDR1 SNHLY, CDR2 FYNNEI. CDR3 length: 14 residues.

This clone occurred a few times. This chain uses TRBV18 with TRBJ1-1; TRBD1 aligns across 7 bases. Trimming cost V 6 bases and J 3 bases; bases outside gene matches: 4. The germline V gene encodes CDR1 KGHSH and CDR2 LQKENI. The CDR3 length is 13 residues. DNA for the CDR3: TGTGCCAGCTCCCGAGACAGGGACACTGAAGCTTTCTTT. Amino acids: CASSRDRDTEAFF.

The table lists this clone with a few counts. The rearrangement uses TRBV7-3 and TRBJ1-1; D remains ambiguous. V lost 5 bases, J lost 1 base, and 8 bases lay in between. This CDR3 has 13 residues. Germline V CDR1 and CDR2: SGHTA, FQGTGA. CDR3 sequence: CASSRAENTEAFF. CDR3 in DNA: TGTGCCAGCAGCCGCGCGGAGAACACTGAAGCTTTCTTT.

The CDR3 bases are TGTGCCAGCAGTGACGAGAGTTTCGGGGAGCTGTTTTTT. This sequence encodes CASSDESFGELFF. This rearrangement joins TRBV2 to TRBJ2-2; D not certain. V lost 3 bases, J lost 7 bases, and 9 bases lay in between. This CDR3 comprises 13 residues. The V gene's germline CDR1 is SNHLY and CDR2 FYNNEI.

The CDR3, as DNA: TGTGCCAGCAGTTGGGGGGACAGAGGGAATTCACCCCTCCACTTT. Encoded protein: CASSWGDRGNSPLHF. J is TRBJ1-6 and V is TRBV6-6, with 7 bases identical to TRBD1. The CDR3 is 15 residues long. Germline V gene lookup returns CDR1 MNHNY and CDR2 SVGAGI (reference sequence). V lost 4 bases, J lost 7 bases, and 7 bases stayed unmatched.

The chain employs TRBV19 and TRBJ1-5; a weak D match, TRBD1 (6 bases). The CDR3 runs to 17 residues. Germline V gene data show CDR1 as LNHDA and CDR2 as SQIVND (reference sequence). The ends were cut back, 4 bases at V and 0 bases at J, with 16 bases in the middle. CDR3 coding DNA: TGTGCCAGTAGTACTCGCCGGACAGCTTATAGCAATCAGCCCCAGCATTTT. Residues: CASSTRRTAYSNQPQHF.

The sample holds a few counts of this clone. The chain joins TRBV7-2 to TRBJ2-1; the match to TRBD1 covers 10 bases. The ends lost 4 bases at V and 4 bases at J; junction bases unmatched: 4. Germline assignment: CDR1 SGHTA and CDR2 FQGNSA. The CDR3 extends over 15 amino acids. The CDR3 region has the DNA TGTGCCAGCAGCTGGGGACAGGGGAATTACAATGAGCAGTTCTTC. Its protein product is CASSWGQGNYNEQFF.

The genes are TRBV19 and TRBJ2-2, with 12 bases fitting TRBD2. In germline, CDR1 is LNHDA, CDR2 SQIVND (reference sequence). V shed 5 bases and J 5 bases; nucleotides not matched to a gene: 3. The CDR3 is made up of 15 amino acids. This CDR3 reads CASSALAGGTGELFF. The CDR3 DNA reads TGTGCCAGTAGTGCTCTAGCGGGGGGGACCGGGGAGCTGTTTTTT.

The gene calls are TRBV30 and TRBJ1-4; D remains unclear. The germline CDR1 and CDR2 sequences are GTSNPN and SVGIG (reference sequence). The CDR3 covers 14 residues. V shed 4 bases and J shed 2 bases, with 11 bases lying between them. CDR3 sequence reads: CAWKGGRTNEKLFF. As DNA, the CDR3 is TGTGCCTGGAAAGGAGGGCGGACTAATGAAAAACTGTTTTTT.

V gene TRBV30 combines with J gene TRBJ2-1, with 9 bases lining up with TRBD2. The CDR3 is made up of 13 amino acids. J lost 8 bases, V lost 1 base, and 3 bases had no gene match. Germline V gene sequence: CDR1 GTSNPN, CDR2 SVGIG (reference sequence). CDR3 nucleotides: TGTGCCTGGAGTGGGGGACTAGCACATGAGCAGTTCTTC. Protein: CAWSGGLAHEQFF.

The rearrangement uses TRBV19 and TRBJ2-2, with 7 bases that match TRBD1. Germline trimming cut 4 bases from V and 4 bases from J; bases unmatched to any gene: 9. Germline CDR1 reads LNHDA; CDR2 reads SQIVND (reference sequence). CDR3 length equals 16 residues. Here the CDR3 reads CASSTRTGEATGELFF. CDR3 DNA sequence: TGTGCCAGTAGTACACGGACAGGCGAGGCCACCGGGGAGCTGTTTTTT.

The CDR3 DNA is TGCGCCAGCAGCCCCGGTCCTTCCTACGAGCAGTACTTC. Amino acid sequence: CASSPGPSYEQYF. The chain recombines TRBV5-1 with TRBJ2-7; D is unresolved. The V gene lost 4 bases and the J gene lost 1 base, with 9 bases spanning the gap. The CDR3 contains 13 residues. Germline V gene lookup returns CDR1 SGHRS and CDR2 YFSETQ.